This T cell receptor beta chain was recovered during a study of T cell responses to AZD1222 COVID-19 vaccine. Clones were read by immunoSEQ multiplex PCR, and TCRdb kept only the in-frame ones, dropping some. The sample contains 130,000 or so clones, 90% to 95% of which appear only once. The CDR3 extends over 16 amino acids. V lost 4 bases, J lost 4 bases, and 7 bases stayed unmatched. Germline V CDR1 and CDR2: MDHEN, SYDVKM. On this clone: The antigen is not known.

Study-wide results and caveats: Dominant CD4 TCR responses targeted spike regions 160-218 and 743-854. Targets within unmutated variant regions were reportedly found for nearly half of spike-specific TCRs. At baseline, just a handful of AZD1222 recipients tested seropositive. Clonal diversity may have been underestimated in mostly white British donors.

The TCR originated in an adult in good health. Here the sequenced sample was peripheral blood, taken on day 0 of MenACWY control vaccination. The chain is built from TRBV28 and TRBJ2-3, with 11 positions matching TRBD2. CDR3 coding DNA: TGTGCCAGCAGTTCACGGACTAGCGGGTTTGCAGATACGCAGTATTTT. It is translated as CASSSRTSGFADTQYF. Based on the CDR3 plus reference TRBV28 and TRBJ2-3, the full variable domain is DVKVTQSSRYLVKRTGEKVFLECVQDMDHENMFWYRQDPGLGLRLIYFSYDVKMKEKGDIPEGYSVSREKKERFSLILESASTNQTSMYLCASSSRTSGFADTQYFGPGTRLTVL.